The rows below give T cell receptor beta chains drawn from one sample of a study of cytomegalovirus exposure and HLA in healthy donors. Generated by immunoSEQ multiplex PCR, the TCRdb table keeps only in-frame clones and is missing some. The data show some 88,000 clones, 60% to 70% seen once. The sequencing input was PBMCs. These receptors originate from a woman between 25 and 40 years old in good health and CMV-seronegative. The CDR3 runs from the conserved cysteine through the conserved F or W. The order of the fields is D gene, J gene, V gene, clone size, CDR3 DNA, CDR3 protein. D genes are given only for firm matches. Clone size, where shown, is once, few, many, or a class for clones that have expanded.

>.|TRBJ2-7|TRBV5-4|.
TGTGCCAGCAGCTCTGGGCTGACTATCTCTCACGCCTACGAGCAGTACTTC
CASSSGLTISHAYEQYF
>.|TRBJ1-3|TRBV6-5|.
TGTGCCAGCAGTAACAGGGTAAAGGCAAACACCATATATTTT
CASSNRVKANTIYF
>TRBD1|TRBJ2-7|TRBV6-1|.
TGTGCCAGCAGTAAAGGACAGGGTTACGAGCAGTACTTC
CASSKGQGYEQYF
>.|TRBJ2-4|TRBV28|.
TGTGCCAGCAGTTCTAGGCAGATAGCCAAAAACATTCAGTACTTC
CASSSRQIAKNIQYF
>TRBD2|TRBJ2-5|TRBV25-1|few
TGTGCCAGTCAGTTGGATAGGACTAGCGGAGAGACCCAGTACTTC
CASQLDRTSGETQYF
>TRBD1|TRBJ1-2|TRBV13|.
TGTGCCAGCAGCTTAGGCCGGGAGACAGGGGGAGGCGGCTACACCTTC
CASSLGRETGGGGYTF
>.|TRBJ2-5|TRBV5-1|.
TGCGCCAGCAGCTTGGAGACGGGGGAGACCCAGTACTTC
CASSLETGETQYF
>TRBD1|TRBJ1-6|TRBV25-1|few
TGTGCCAGCCACCCCCGGGGACAGATGAATTCACCCCTCCACTTT
CASHPRGQMNSPLHF
>TRBD1|TRBJ1-2|TRBV19|.
TGTGCCAGTAGCTACACAGGGGCCAATGGCTACACCTTC
CASSYTGANGYTF
>.|TRBJ1-1|TRBV5-4|.
TGTGCCAGCAGCTTGCTGGCAGGGGTTATGAACACTGAAGCTTTCTTT
CASSLLAGVMNTEAFF
>.|TRBJ1-2|TRBV19|.
TGTGCCGCCAAGGGTTGGGAGGACTATGGCTACACCTTC
CAAKGWEDYGYTF
>.|TRBJ1-4|TRBV6-5|.
TGTGCCAGCACCGGGGGACGGGGACGTGAAAAACTGTTTTTT
CASTGGRGREKLFF
>.|TRBJ2-7|TRBV19|.
TGTGCCAGTATGGACAGCAGAAGCTCCTACGAGCAGTACTTC
CASMDSRSSYEQYF
>TRBD1|TRBJ2-5|TRBV7-6|.
TGTGCCAGCAGCCCCTACTTGGGACAGGCAATACCCTCTGAGGCCCAGTACTTC
CASSPYLGQAIPSEAQYF
>.|TRBJ2-5|TRBV27|few
TGTGCCAGCAGCCCCATTGAGGCTGGAAGAGAGACCCAGTACTTC
CASSPIEAGRETQYF
>.|TRBJ2-5|TRBV18|.
TGTGCCAGCTCACCCCGAGGGCAAGAGACCCAGTACTTC
CASSPRGQETQYF
>.|TRBJ1-2|TRBV11-2|.
TGTGCCAGCAGCTTAGATCTAACCACCTTCTATGGCTACACCTTC
CASSLDLTTFYGYTF
>.|TRBJ2-7|TRBV2|.
TGTGCCAGCAGGGAAGGCGGGGCGGACTCCTACGAGCAGTACTTC
CASREGGADSYEQYF
>.|TRBJ1-4|TRBV2|once
TGTGCCAGCGGTCGGCGGAGGGAGTTTTTT
CASGRRREFF
>TRBD1|TRBJ2-1|TRBV7-3|few
TGTGCCAGCAGTTCAACAGGGGCCGAGCAGTTCTTC
CASSSTGAEQFF
>.|TRBJ2-7|TRBV5-1|few
TGCGCCAGCAGCTTGGGAACAGGGCTCTACGAGCAGTACTTC
CASSLGTGLYEQYF
>.|TRBJ1-3|TRBV2|.
TGTGCCAGCAGACAGGAGAGCTCTGGAAACACCATATATTTT
CASRQESSGNTIYF
>.|TRBJ1-1|TRBV5-6|.
TGTGCCAGCGTACTCTTCCAGACTGGGAACACTGAAGCTTTCTTT
CASVLFQTGNTEAFF
>.|TRBJ2-1|TRBV6-4|.
TGTGCCAGCAGCCTTACGACGGGATTGACAAAGTTCTTC
CASSLTTGLTKFF
>.|TRBJ2-5|TRBV5-5|.
TGTGCCAGCAGCTTGGGGCAGAACCAAGAGACCCAGTACTTC
CASSLGQNQETQYF
>.|TRBJ2-2|TRBV20-1|few
TGCAGTGCTAGAGTTCGCGGGGAGCTGTTTTTT
CSARVRGELFF
>.|TRBJ1-1|TRBV30|few
TGTGCCTGGTCCTTCGGGACACCGAACACTGAAGCTTTCTTT
CAWSFGTPNTEAFF
>.|TRBJ1-1|TRBV19|.
TGTGCCAGTAATTCTTACGGGGAGAGCCTGGGCACTGAAGCTTTCTTT
CASNSYGESLGTEAFF
>.|TRBJ2-6|TRBV30|.
TGTGCCTGGAACCTCCCACACTCTGGGGCCAACGTCCTGACTTTC
CAWNLPHSGANVLTF
>.|TRBJ2-3|TRBV2|.
TGTGCCAGCAACCGACAGTTCACAGATACGCAGTATTTT
CASNRQFTDTQYF
>.|TRBJ1-1|TRBV7-9|.
TGTGCCAGCAGCTTAGCCCCGACTGGCGGGACTGAAGCTTTCTTT
CASSLAPTGGTEAFF
>.|TRBJ2-1|TRBV30|.
TGTGCCTGGAGTGTAGGGGGCTCCTACAATGAGCAGTTCTTC
CAWSVGGSYNEQFF
>.|TRBJ1-2|TRBV9|few
TGTGCCAGCAGCGCCGGAGGGACGGCTATCGCCTTC
CASSAGGTAIAF
>TRBD1|TRBJ2-7|TRBV30|.
TGTGCCTGGATGGACAGGGGATCCTACGAGCAGTACTTC
CAWMDRGSYEQYF
>.|TRBJ1-5|TRBV6-1|.
TGTGCCAGCAGTGAAGTCTTCGAAGCCTATCAGCCCCAGCATTTT
CASSEVFEAYQPQHF
>TRBD2|TRBJ2-3|TRBV7-6|.
TGTGCCAGCAGCTTTTATTTGGTAGCGGGGGGCACAGATACGCAGTATTTT
CASSFYLVAGGTDTQYF
>.|TRBJ1-1|TRBV6-5|.
TGTGCCAGCAGTTACCGGGACACCTCGAACACTGAAGCTTTCTTT
CASSYRDTSNTEAFF
>.|TRBJ2-7|TRBV11-2|.
TGTGCCAGCAGTTCTCTAACCGGGGCCTACGAGCAGTACTTC
CASSSLTGAYEQYF
>.|TRBJ1-2|TRBV5-1|.
TGCGCCAGCAGTTTTGGACGGGAAGGCTACACCTTC
CASSFGREGYTF
>.|TRBJ2-1|TRBV19|.
TGTGCCACCGAGGAGGGGCGGGAGCAGTTCTTC
CATEEGREQFF
>TRBD2|TRBJ2-1|TRBV28|.
TGTGCCAGCATGTCTTGGCTAGCGGGAGGGCCTAGCAATGAGCAGTTCTTC
CASMSWLAGGPSNEQFF
>.|TRBJ1-1|TRBV7-9|.
TGTGCCAGCAGCCCCGGGGGTGAAGCTTTCTTT
CASSPGGEAFF
>TRBD2|TRBJ2-1|TRBV27|few
TGTGCCAGCAGTTTCCCCCTAGCGGGTGGGTTTGTCTATGAGCAGTTCTTC
CASSFPLAGGFVYEQFF
>TRBD1|TRBJ1-2|TRBV5-4|few
TGTGCCAGCAGCTCTGGACAGGGTGCCGCTAAACCCTACACCTTC
CASSSGQGAAKPYTF
>.|TRBJ1-2|TRBV29-1|.
TGCAGCGTTGAACTGACAGCCTATGGCTACACCTTC
CSVELTAYGYTF
>.|TRBJ2-3|TRBV30|.
TGTGCCTGGAAGGCGGGCTTCAGCACAGATACGCAGTATTTT
CAWKAGFSTDTQYF
>.|TRBJ2-7|TRBV21-1|.
TGTGCCAGCAGCAAATCCGGGACTAGCGGTACCTACGAGCAGTACTTC
CASSKSGTSGTYEQYF
>.|TRBJ2-3|TRBV19|once
TGTGCCAGTAGTATGGGAGCGGGCTGGACAGATACGCAGTATTTT
CASSMGAGWTDTQYF
>TRBD2|TRBJ2-3|TRBV5-4|few
TGTGCCAGCACCCTGGGGTGGGGACTAGCGGGACCTGGGGATACGCAGTATTTT
CASTLGWGLAGPGDTQYF
>.|TRBJ2-3|TRBV14|.
TGTGCCAGCAGCCAAGATTCTCCCGCAGATACGCAGTATTTT
CASSQDSPADTQYF
>.|TRBJ1-2|TRBV18|.
TGTGCCAGCTCACCACGGGACTTACAAAGCTATGGCTACACCTTC
CASSPRDLQSYGYTF
>TRBD2|TRBJ2-2|TRBV30|few
TGTGCCTGGTGCCGGGACCCGGGACGGGGGGCCGGGGAGCTGTTTTTT
CAWCRDPGRGAGELFF
>TRBD2|TRBJ2-1|TRBV6-5|.
TGTGCCAGCAGTTACAGCGGGGGAGGTCCCAATGAGCAGTTCTTC
CASSYSGGGPNEQFF
>TRBD1|TRBJ2-2|TRBV15|few
TGTGCCACCAGCACCCTGGCGAGGGGGCGCCTCGGGGAGCTGTTTTTT
CATSTLARGRLGELFF